What follows describes a single T cell receptor (beta chain). In this sample, this clone turned up once. This clone's antigen is unknown. Per-nucleotide qualities are absent, and no much larger clonotype sits a single base away. TCRbeta CDR3 regions were amplified from genomic DNA by means of the immunoSEQ Assay, a bias-controlled multiplex PCR. The source study handled its data this way. Nucleated cell counts per sample were estimated from amplification of reference gene primers within the assay. To quantify the absolute abundance of each unique TCRbeta CDR3 rearrangement, sequence reads were collapsed and filtered. For each sample, productive Simpson clonality was calculated as the square root of Simpson's diversity index over productive rearrangements. TCRdb's version of the immuneACCESS table is confined to in-frame rearrangements and falls short of the full clone set. An unresolved V gene accounts for under half of the shortfall where checked; the remainder is of unknown origin. Clone size and V and J calls were adopted from that table, with D and trimming inferred from the DNA. This sample is represented by roughly 62,000 clones; roughly 87% of them were singletons. The ten largest clones add up to 10% of the sample.

The sample originates from a study of blood T cell repertoires in COVID-19 (dated by TCRdb to about 2020). General notes on the study: Samples from collaborators originated in the United States, Italy and Spain and spanned both the acute and convalescent phases of COVID-19. The material from the prospective study consisted of cDNA or gDNA derived from T cells, B-cell-depleted T cells, or PBMCs. Subjects who had been exposed to COVID-19, were actively infected with it, or had recovered from it provided the deeply sampled blood TCRbeta repertoires that made up the dataset. The repertoires were released in a freely available public database intended as a resource for research on the immune response to SARS-CoV-2. Samples were obtained from the ongoing ImmuneRACE study (first 160 participants) and from 1,000 to 1,500 subjects provided by 6 global collaborators. Sample metadata almost always included a de-identified subject ID, COVID-19 status, age in years and sex. Where available, HLA class I and class II types were obtained from metadata supplied by the sample provider rather than from assay-based typing.

Collaborating institutions collected whole blood in K2EDTA tubes following their own protocols. Collaborator samples were shipped for TCRbeta analysis as frozen whole blood, isolated PBMCs, or DNA extracted from either sample type. What the study reported, not specific to this receptor: The amount of clinical and demographic metadata varied by source and participant and was provided uncurated.

The sequence was collected from a human donor with acute or convalescent COVID-19. The donor label of this sample is uncertain. Sequencing was performed on peripheral blood.

In nucleotide form, the sequence is TGTGCCAGCAGCCAGACAGGTGTAGAAGAGACCCAGTACTTC. Its amino acids are CASSQTGVEETQYF. Recombination joined TRBV7-7 with TRBJ2-5, and perhaps TRBD1 as D gene, on 6 matching bases. Deletion took 5 bases off V and 3 bases off J, with a span of 13 bases between the germline ends. According to the germline V gene (reference sequence), CDR1 reads SSHAT and CDR2 reads FNYEAQ. The CDR3 covers 14 residues, taking in both the cysteine and the phenylalanine. The kept DNA is CDR3 alone, 42 bases in frame from the first base.